Presented here are 2 T cell receptor beta chains from one specimen sequenced in a study of blood T cell repertoires in COVID-19. The data were produced by immunoSEQ multiplex PCR, yet TCRdb's version contains in-frame clones alone and is incomplete. The table lists 59,000 or so clones, 79% of them singletons. The source material was peripheral blood. These TCRs come from a man aged 55 to 70 with acute or convalescent COVID-19.

This chain uses TRBV9 with TRBJ2-7; possible D gene TRBD1, 7 bases. Between the trimmed V and J ends, which lost 4 bases and 6 bases, there was a span of 17 bases. This CDR3 is 14 amino acids long. Germline V CDR1 and CDR2: SGDLS, YYNGEE. The CDR3 sequence is CASSPPRGAAEQYF. In DNA, the CDR3 is TGTGCCAGCAGCCCCCCCAGGGGGGCAGCCGAGCAGTACTTC. The full variable domain, with the rest looked up from reference TRBV9 and TRBJ2-7, is DSGVTQTPKHLITATGQRVTLRCSPRSGDLSVYWYQQSLDQGLQFLIQYYNGEERAKGNILERFSAQQFPDLHSELNLSSLELGDSALYFCASSPPRGAAEQYFGPGTRLTVT.

This clone has only a few counts. The chain has TRBV10-1 and TRBJ1-1, with 9 nucleotides matching TRBD1. Germline V gene data show CDR1 as WNHNN and CDR2 as SYGVQD (reference sequence). V was pared by 10 bases and J by 10 bases, with 10 bases of the junction left unmatched. The CDR3 is 12 amino acids. The CDR3 spells CANYYRGRGAFF. Here the CDR3 DNA reads TGCGCCAACTACTACAGGGGGCGCGGAGCTTTCTTT.